The sequence of this TCR beta chain was determined in a study of T cell repertoires in cytomegalovirus infection. Study background: Public TCR beta signature analysis indicated the presence of both CMV infection and matching HLA type.

CDR3 length: 16 residues. CDR1 is SEHNR and CDR2 is FQNEAQ in the germline V gene (reference sequence). V was clipped by 4 bases and J by 0 bases, with 12 bases between them. MiXCR, applied by TCRdb to the reads, yields one record per CDR3 protein. Of 200,000 to 250,000 distinct CDR3 sequences listed, 30% to 45% were seen once; the top ten hold roughly three fifths. Comment on this clonotype: Its antigen remains unknown.

The study, taken as a whole, reports: Public TCR beta family frequency separated CMV-and-HLA carriers, including in an independent cohort.

V and J are TRBV7-9 and TRBJ1-4, with D tentatively TRBD1 (5 bases). The receptor comes from a human donor in good health (CMV status not recorded). Some clones in this sample may be carry-over from other donors' samples. The specimen was CD8+ T cells from cultured PBMCs, collected from culture after CMV antigen stimulation. The CDR3 region is CASSSGTYATNEKLFF. The CDR3 DNA sequence: TGTGCCAGCAGCTCCGGGACTTATGCAACTAATGAAAAACTGTTTTTT.